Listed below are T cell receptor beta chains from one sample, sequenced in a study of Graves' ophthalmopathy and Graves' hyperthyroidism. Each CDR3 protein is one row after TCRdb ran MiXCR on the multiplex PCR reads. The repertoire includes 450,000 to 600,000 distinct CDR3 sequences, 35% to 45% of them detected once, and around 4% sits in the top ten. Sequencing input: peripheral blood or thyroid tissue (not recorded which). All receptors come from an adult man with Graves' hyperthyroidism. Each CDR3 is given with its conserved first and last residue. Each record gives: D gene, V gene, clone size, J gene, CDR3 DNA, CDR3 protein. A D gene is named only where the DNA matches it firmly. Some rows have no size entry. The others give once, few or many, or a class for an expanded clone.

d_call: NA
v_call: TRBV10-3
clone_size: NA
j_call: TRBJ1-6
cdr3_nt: TGTGCCAGCAGTTTATGGGTCGGAGTGGGAATGATCTTT
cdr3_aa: CASSLWVGVGMIF

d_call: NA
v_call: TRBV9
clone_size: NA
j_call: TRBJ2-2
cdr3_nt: TGTGCCAGCAGCCCCCGCACGAGGGACACCGGGGAGCTGTTTTTT
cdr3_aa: CASSPRTRDTGELFF

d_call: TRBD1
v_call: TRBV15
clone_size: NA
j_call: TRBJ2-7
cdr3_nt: TGTGCTAACGCGGACAGGAGAGTCACCTACGAGCAGTACTTC
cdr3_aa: CANADRRVTYEQYF

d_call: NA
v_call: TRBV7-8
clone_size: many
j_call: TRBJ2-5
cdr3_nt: TGTGCCAGCAGCTTAGCGCCCGGCAGAAGTAAAGAGACCCAGTACTTC
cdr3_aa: CASSLAPGRSKETQYF

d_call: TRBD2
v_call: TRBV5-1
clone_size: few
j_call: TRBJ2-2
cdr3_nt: TGCGCCAGCAGCTTTTCCCGGGGGGGGACACCGAACACCGGGGAGCTGTTTTTT
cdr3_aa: CASSFSRGGTPNTGELFF

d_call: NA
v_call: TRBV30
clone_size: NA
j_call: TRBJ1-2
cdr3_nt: TGTGCCTGGAGTGGGGGCAACAGGCATGGCTACACCTTC
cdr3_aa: CAWSGGNRHGYTF

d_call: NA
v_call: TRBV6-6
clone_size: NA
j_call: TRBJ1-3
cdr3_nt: TGTGCCAGCAGTGAAGGTCCCTTCTCTGGAAACACCATATATTTT
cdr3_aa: CASSEGPFSGNTIYF

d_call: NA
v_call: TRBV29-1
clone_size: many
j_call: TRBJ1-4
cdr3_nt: TGCAGCGTTCGTTGGGCCGGTTTTGGGGGTGGTGAAAAACTGTTTTTT
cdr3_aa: CSVRWAGFGGGEKLFF

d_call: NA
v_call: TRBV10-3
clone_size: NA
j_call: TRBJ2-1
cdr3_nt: TGTGCCATCAGTGAGGTCTGGACGGGCCGATACAATGAGCAGTTCTTC
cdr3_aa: CAISEVWTGRYNEQFF

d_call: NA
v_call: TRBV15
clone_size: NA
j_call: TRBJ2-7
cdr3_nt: TGTGCCACCAGCAGAGAAGAGATACTAGCCAATGAGCAGTACTTC
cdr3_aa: CATSREEILANEQYF

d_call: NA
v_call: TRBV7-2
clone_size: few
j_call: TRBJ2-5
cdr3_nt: TGTGCCAGCAGCACTATTAGGGCAGACCAAGAGACCCGGTACTTC
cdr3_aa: CASSTIRADQETRYF

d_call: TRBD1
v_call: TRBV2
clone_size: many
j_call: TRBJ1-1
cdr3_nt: TGTGCCACCGACAGGGCGTCCACTGAAGCTTTCTTT
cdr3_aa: CATDRASTEAFF

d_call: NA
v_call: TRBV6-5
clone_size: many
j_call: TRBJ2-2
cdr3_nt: TGTGCCAGCAGTTATGAGGTCACCGGGGAGCTGTTTTTT
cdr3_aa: CASSYEVTGELFF

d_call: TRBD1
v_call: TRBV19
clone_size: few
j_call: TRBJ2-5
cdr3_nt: TGTGCCAGTAGCCGCCTCCCGGGACAGCAAGAGACCCAGTACTTC
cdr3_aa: CASSRLPGQQETQYF

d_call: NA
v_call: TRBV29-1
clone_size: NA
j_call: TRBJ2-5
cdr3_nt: TGCAGCGTTCTGGACGGGGGCGAGGAGACCCAGTACTTC
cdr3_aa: CSVLDGGEETQYF

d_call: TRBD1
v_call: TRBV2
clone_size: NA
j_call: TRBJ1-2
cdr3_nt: TGTGCCAGCAGTTACTCGAAGGGGGCGTCTAACTATGGCTACACCTTC
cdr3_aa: CASSYSKGASNYGYTF

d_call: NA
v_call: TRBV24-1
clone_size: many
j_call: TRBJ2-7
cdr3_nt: TGTGCCACCAAAAGGGGGGAAATAATCCGGACACCCCCCTCCTACGAGCAGTACTTC
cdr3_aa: CATKRGEIIRTPPSYEQYF

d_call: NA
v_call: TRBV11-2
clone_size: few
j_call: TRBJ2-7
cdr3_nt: TGTGCCAGCAGCCTGACGGGATCGGCCTCCTACGAGCAGTACTTC
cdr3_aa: CASSLTGSASYEQYF

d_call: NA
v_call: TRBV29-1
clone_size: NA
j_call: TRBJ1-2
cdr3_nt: TGCAGCGTTGAAGGGGGCCAGAGAGGCTACACCTTC
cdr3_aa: CSVEGGQRGYTF

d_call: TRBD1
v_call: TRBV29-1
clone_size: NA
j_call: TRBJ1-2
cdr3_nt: TGCAGCGTTGGCAGCCGGACAGGGGGGGACTACTATGGCTACACCTTC
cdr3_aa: CSVGSRTGGDYYGYTF

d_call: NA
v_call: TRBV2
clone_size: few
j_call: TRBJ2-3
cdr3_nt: TGTGCCAGCAGTCGACAAACTAGCACAGATACGCAGTATTTT
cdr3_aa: CASSRQTSTDTQYF

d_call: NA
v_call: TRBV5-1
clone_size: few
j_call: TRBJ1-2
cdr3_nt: TGCGCCAGCAGCTTGCGTCCCGGGCCCGACTATGGCTACACCTTC
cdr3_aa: CASSLRPGPDYGYTF

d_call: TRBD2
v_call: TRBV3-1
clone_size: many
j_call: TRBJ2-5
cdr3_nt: TGTGCCAGCAGCCCGATAGCGGGGAAAGAGACCCAGTACTTC
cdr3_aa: CASSPIAGKETQYF

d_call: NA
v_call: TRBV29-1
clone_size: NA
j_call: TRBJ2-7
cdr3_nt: TGCAGCATTGCGGGGAGGGACAATGAGCAGTACTTC
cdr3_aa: CSIAGRDNEQYF

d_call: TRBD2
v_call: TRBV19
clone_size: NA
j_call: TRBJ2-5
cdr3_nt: TGTGCCAGTAGTACTAGCGGGAGGGGGACCCAGTACTTC
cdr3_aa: CASSTSGRGTQYF

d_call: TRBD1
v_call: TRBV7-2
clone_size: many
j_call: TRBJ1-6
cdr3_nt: TGTGCCAGCAGCGCTACAGGGGACGACTATAATTCACCCCTCCACTTT
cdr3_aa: CASSATGDDYNSPLHF